This TCR beta chain was profiled in a study of blood T cells in healthy people across ages. This clonotype was recorded once. The CDR3 has 16 residues. CDR1 and CDR2 (germline): SGHTA, FQGNSA. For the second PCR, which ran for roughly 7 to 11 cycles, a sample-barcoded 5' primer and a J-beta primer mix were used. Every cDNA molecule carried a tag from a template-switch adaptor bearing 12 random nucleotides. TCRdb used MiXCR to reprocess the 5' RACE reads, holding one entry per CDR3 protein. The sample includes some 1.5 million distinct CDR3 sequences, approximately 42% of them seen just once. The sequence derives from a woman younger than 35 in good health. The chain uses TRBV7-2 and TRBJ2-7; 11 bases fit TRBD2. The DNA end is more similar to TRBJ2-5, so the J call may be wrong. Sequencing was carried out using blood. CDR3 DNA sequence: TGTGCCAGCAGCTTTAGCGGGGGGGCGGGAGGAGAGACCCAGTACTTC. It specifies CASSFSGGAGGETQYF.